This T cell receptor beta chain was identified during a study of blood T cell repertoires in COVID-19 (dated by TCRdb to 2019 to 2021). Describing the broader study: The collaborator samples originated in the United States, Italy and Spain and spanned the acute and convalescent phases of COVID-19. The material from the prospective study consisted of cDNA or gDNA derived from T cells, B-cell-depleted T cells, or PBMCs. Nearly every sample came with metadata listing a de-identified subject ID, COVID-19 status, age in years and sex. Samples came from the ongoing ImmuneRACE study (first 160 participants) plus 1,254 subjects from 6 global collaborators. Deeply sampled blood TCRbeta repertoires from subjects exposed to, actively infected with, or recovered from COVID-19 were included in the dataset. A freely available public database, intended as a resource for researchers studying the immune response to SARS-CoV-2, is where the repertoires were released. Where HLA class I and class II types were available, the types were taken from metadata supplied by the sample provider, not from assay-based typing. The research as a whole found: Clinical and demographic metadata were provided uncurated, with the amount varying by source and participant.

The immunoSEQ Assay, a bias-controlled multiplex PCR, was used to amplify TCRbeta CDR3 regions from genomic DNA. For the original study's pipeline: The number of nucleated cells in each sample was estimated from the amplification of reference gene primers within the assay. Sequence reads were collapsed and filtered to measure the absolute abundance of every unique TCRbeta CDR3 rearrangement. For each sample, productive Simpson clonality was calculated by taking the square root of Simpson's diversity index across productive rearrangements. TCRdb provides this immuneACCESS table in a form limited to in-frame rearrangements. Some clones are lacking; in checked studies, under half of them reflect an unresolved V gene, and why the rest are absent is not known. That table gives V, J and clone size, and the DNA gave D and trimming. In this sample the table shows hundreds of thousands of clones, approximately 85% of which occur a single time. Around 12% of the sample rests with the top ten.

The junction shows trimming of 7 bases on V and 7 bases on J, plus 17 bases between the germline ends. Taken from the germline V gene (reference sequence), the CDR1 and CDR2 loops are SGHAT and FQDESV. The CDR3 holds 15 amino acids from the cysteine to the phenylalanine. Only the CDR3 DNA is retained, 45 bases long and in frame from the first base. Note on this clone: The specificity of this receptor is unknown. Within one base of it there is no much larger clone, and no base qualities were kept.

Collaborating institutions collected whole blood in K2EDTA tubes following their own protocols. For TCRbeta analysis, collaborators shipped samples in one of three forms: frozen whole blood, isolated PBMCs, or DNA extracted from either of those sample types. The sequencing sample was made of peripheral blood. This chain joins TRBV11-1 to TRBJ1-6; D gene: possibly TRBD1, on 6 matching bases. This clonotype was obtained from an older woman with active or convalescent COVID-19. The DNA sequence follows: TGTGCCAGCACCAGCCGGGACAAACGAAATTCACCCCTCCACTTT. The resulting protein is CASTSRDKRNSPLHF.